This TCR beta chain comes out of a study of low-dose radiotherapy and immunotherapy resistance in tumors. Study information: Doses of 0.5 Gy per fraction every 2 weeks, totaling 6.5 Gy, went to Cohort 1.

The CDR3 extends over 14 amino acids. The V gene end was trimmed by 4 bases and the J gene end by 5 bases; junction bases not matched to a gene: 6. The germline V gene encodes CDR1 SGHNT and CDR2 YYREEE (reference sequence). Time point denoted: after trial treatment. Specified treatment: LDRT plus nivolumab, ipilimumab, low-dose cyclophosphamide and aspirin (RACIN trial). Along with nivolumab and ipilimumab, donors received aspirin, low-dose cyclophosphamide and low-dose radiotherapy. Advanced solid tumors without tumor-infiltrating lymphocytes were required for inclusion. There are many counts of this clonotype. Primers used for first-strand cDNA, a TRAV- and TRBV-specific set, covered both alpha and beta chains. TCRs were amplified for approximately 21 PCR cycles with a constant-region primer and V-primer adapter. Isolated mRNA underwent amplification via in vitro transcription. TCRdb processed the reads anew with MiXCR; each CDR3 protein has one entry. The data show tens of thousands of distinct CDR3 sequences, with around a sixth seen just once and roughly 1.5% held by the top ten.

The material was PBMCs, obtained after low-dose radiotherapy plus immunotherapy. The receptor's source is a male donor with prostate cancer. The chain joins TRBV5-4 to TRBJ2-7; TRBD2 agrees at 10 bases. CDR3 coding DNA: TGTGCCAGCAGCCTTCTAGCGGGAGTAAACGAGCAGTACTTC. Encoded protein: CASSLLAGVNEQYF.